The entry below describes one T cell receptor (beta chain). This record comes from a study of beta chain features in type 1 diabetes. Study-wide context: Investigators examined some 100 million sorted cells across all samples.

CD4+ naive, central memory, regulatory and stem cell-like memory cells were sorted via CD45RO/CCR7/CD25/CD127/CD95/CD27. The isolated RNA, all of it, was reverse transcribed, so expressed TCRB transcripts were what got sequenced. Here immunoSEQ multiplex PCR was the method, and the copy in TCRdb shows in-frame clones only, minus some. The data show some 360,000 clones, around 20% seen once. The ends lost 2 bases at V and 0 bases at J; junction bases unmatched: 2. The CDR3 runs 16 residues. Germline lookup yields CDR1 SGHRS and CDR2 YFSETQ. The sequence was obtained from a woman in her late teens or twenties in good health. This sequence joins TRBV5-1 and TRBJ1-6; 7 nucleotides align to TRBD1. Sequences were obtained from naive CD4+ T cells from blood. The CDR3 loop reads CASSFGDSSYNSPLHF. The DNA for the CDR3 is TGCGCCAGCAGCTTTGGGGACAGCTCCTATAATTCACCCCTCCACTTT.